This TCR beta chain was obtained from a study of blood T cell dynamics during melanoma immunotherapy. Overall study context: Patients with metastatic melanoma got pembrolizumab or nivolumab-ipilimumab as first-line care. Points from the study as a whole: The study could not tell melanoma-specific clones from general immune activation.

The CDR3 has 16 residues. The V and J ends lost 1 base and 0 bases, in that order; junction bases with no gene match: 4. Germline loops: CDR1 SGHTA, CDR2 FQGNSA. The time point denotes: week 3, after first cycle of checkpoint inhibitor. Disease control meant complete response, partial response or stable disease at 12 weeks. Some clones are missing from TCRdb's copy, which holds only in-frame ones; the method was immunoSEQ multiplex PCR. The sample shows fewer than 12,000 clones, more than 75% of them seen only once. This clone was observed a single time. Its target is not known. The starting material was blood, obtained from a patient treated with checkpoint blockade. J is TRBJ2-3 and V is TRBV7-2, with 7 positions matching TRBD2. The sequence was collected from a human donor with melanoma. CDR3 amino acids: CASSLVSGRSTDTQYF. CDR3 sequence (DNA): TGTGCCAGCAGCTTAGTTAGCGGGCGTAGCACAGATACGCAGTATTTT.